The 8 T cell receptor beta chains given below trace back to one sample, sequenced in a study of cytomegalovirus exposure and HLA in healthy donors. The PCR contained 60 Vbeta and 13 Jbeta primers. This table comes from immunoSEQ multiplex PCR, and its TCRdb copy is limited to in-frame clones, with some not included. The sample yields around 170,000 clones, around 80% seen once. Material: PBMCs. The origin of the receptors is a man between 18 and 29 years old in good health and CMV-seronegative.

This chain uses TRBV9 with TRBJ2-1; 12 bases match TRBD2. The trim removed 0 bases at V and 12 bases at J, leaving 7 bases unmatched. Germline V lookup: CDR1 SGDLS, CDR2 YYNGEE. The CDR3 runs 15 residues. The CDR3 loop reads CASSVAGTSGRGQFF. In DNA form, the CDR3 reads TGTGCCAGCAGCGTAGCCGGGACTAGCGGGCGGGGGCAGTTCTTC.

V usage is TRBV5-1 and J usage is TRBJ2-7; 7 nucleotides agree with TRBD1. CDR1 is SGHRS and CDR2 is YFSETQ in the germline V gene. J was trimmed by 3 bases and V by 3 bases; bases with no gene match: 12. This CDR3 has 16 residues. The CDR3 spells CASSYRTGTALYEQYF. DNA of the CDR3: TGCGCCAGCAGCTATCGTACCGGGACAGCACTCTACGAGCAGTACTTC.

CDR3 DNA sequence: TGTGCCAGCAGCGTAGGATACGACAGTCCCTATGGCTACACCTTC. It specifies CASSVGYDSPYGYTF. The chain couples TRBV9 to TRBJ1-2; possibly TRBD1 for D (5 bases). V was trimmed by 0 bases and J by 4 bases, leaving 13 bases between them. Per germline, CDR1 SGDLS and CDR2 YYNGEE. This CDR3 is 15 amino acids long.

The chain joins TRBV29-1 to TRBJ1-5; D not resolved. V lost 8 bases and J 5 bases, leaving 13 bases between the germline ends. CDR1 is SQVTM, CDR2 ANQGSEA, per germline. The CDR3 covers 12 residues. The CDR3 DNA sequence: TGCAGCCCGGGTCGACCGGATCAGCCCCAGCATTTT. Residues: CSPGRPDQPQHF.

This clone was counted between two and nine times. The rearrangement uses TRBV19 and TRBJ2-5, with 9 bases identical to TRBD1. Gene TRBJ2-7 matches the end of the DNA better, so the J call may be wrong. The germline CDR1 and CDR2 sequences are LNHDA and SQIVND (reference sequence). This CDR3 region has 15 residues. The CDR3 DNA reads TGTGCCAGTAGTGCCGGGACAGGGTCATCCTACGAGCAGTACTTC. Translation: CASSAGTGSSYEQYF.

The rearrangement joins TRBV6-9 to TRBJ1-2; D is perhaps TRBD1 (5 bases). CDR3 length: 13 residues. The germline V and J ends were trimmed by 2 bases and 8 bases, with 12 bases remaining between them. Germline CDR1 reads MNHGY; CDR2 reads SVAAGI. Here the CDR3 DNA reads TGTGCCAGCAGTTATATAGGGTGGGGCGGCTACACCTTC. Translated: CASSYIGWGGYTF.

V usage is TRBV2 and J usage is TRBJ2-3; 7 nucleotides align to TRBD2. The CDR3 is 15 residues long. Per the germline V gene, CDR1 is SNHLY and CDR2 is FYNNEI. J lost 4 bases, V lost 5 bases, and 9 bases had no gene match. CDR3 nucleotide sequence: TGTGCCAGCAGTCGGCGCGGGAGTAGCGCAGATACGCAGTATTTT. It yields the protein CASSRRGSSADTQYF.

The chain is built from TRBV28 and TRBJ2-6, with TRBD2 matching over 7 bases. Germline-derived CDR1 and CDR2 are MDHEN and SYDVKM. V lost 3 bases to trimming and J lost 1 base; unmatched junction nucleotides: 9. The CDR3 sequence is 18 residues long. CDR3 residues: CASSFWGGIGSGANVLTF. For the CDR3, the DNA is TGTGCCAGCAGTTTTTGGGGAGGGATCGGGTCTGGGGCCAACGTCCTGACTTTC.